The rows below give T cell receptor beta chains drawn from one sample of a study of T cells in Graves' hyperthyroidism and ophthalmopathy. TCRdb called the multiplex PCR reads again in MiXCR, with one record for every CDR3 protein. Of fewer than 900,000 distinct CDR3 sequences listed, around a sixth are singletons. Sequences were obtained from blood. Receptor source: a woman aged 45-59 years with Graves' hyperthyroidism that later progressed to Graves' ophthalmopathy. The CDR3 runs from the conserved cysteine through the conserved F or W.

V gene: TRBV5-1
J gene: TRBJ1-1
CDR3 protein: CASSLNAGAGTEAFF

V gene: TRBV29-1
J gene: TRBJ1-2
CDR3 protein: CSVEDPGREYGYTF

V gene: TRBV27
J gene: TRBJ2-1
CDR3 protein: CASSLGGLGEQFF

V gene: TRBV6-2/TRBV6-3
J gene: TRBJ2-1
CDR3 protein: CASSYAVLSYNEQFF

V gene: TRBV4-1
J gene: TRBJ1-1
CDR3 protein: CASSQVWIKTEAFF

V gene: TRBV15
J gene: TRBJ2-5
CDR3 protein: CATSRDSGARETQYF

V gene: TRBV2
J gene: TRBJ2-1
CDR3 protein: CASSETFPRDEQFF

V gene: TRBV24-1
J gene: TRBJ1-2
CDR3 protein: CATSDETAAYGYTF

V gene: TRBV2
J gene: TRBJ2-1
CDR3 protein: CASSWTSGGANEQFF

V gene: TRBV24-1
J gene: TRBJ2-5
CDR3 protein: CATSDAVGQGPGTQYF

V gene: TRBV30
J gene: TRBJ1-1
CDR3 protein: CAWRLSNTEAFF

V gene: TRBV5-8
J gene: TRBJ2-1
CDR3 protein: CASSFSLGGSYNEQFF

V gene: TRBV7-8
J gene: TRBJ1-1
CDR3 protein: CASSSRGGTGATNTEAFF

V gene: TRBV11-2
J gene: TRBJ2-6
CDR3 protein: CASRKVGGTTGANVLTF

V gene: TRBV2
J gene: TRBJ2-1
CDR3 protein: CASSERGSRGNEQFF

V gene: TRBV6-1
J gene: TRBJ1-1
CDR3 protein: CASIYGGGIAEAFF

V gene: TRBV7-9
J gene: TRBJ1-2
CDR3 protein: CASSLGEIANYGYTF

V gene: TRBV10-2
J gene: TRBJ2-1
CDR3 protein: CASALAGPSNEQFF

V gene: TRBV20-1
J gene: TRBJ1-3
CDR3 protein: CSANRGSGNTIYF

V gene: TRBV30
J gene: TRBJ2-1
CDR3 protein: CAWRSPDRVYNEQFF

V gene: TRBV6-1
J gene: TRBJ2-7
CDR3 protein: CASSSPGTNYEQYF

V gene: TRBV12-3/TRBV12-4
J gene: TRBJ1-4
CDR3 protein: CASSGGINEKLFF

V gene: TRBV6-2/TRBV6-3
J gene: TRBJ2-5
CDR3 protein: CATYLAGAQETQYF

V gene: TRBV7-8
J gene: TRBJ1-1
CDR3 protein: CASSERTVVNTEAFF

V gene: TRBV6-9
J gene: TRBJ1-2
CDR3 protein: CASSYMRTGDHYTF

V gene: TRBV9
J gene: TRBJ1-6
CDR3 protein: CASSVGQTGSPLHF

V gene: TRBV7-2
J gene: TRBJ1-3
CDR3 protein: CASRPGLYSENTIYF

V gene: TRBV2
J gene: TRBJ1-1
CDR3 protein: CARVTSSEGAFF

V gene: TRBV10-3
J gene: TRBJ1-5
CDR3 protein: CAISETGTDYSNQPQHF

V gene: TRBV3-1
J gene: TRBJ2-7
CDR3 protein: CASSGNRELDRAYEQYF

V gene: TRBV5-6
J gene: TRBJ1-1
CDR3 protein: CASSHRTGVITEAFF

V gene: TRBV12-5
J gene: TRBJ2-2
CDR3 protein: CASGLGGARTGELFF

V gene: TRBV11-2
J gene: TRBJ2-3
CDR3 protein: CASSGLAGGLPTDTQYF

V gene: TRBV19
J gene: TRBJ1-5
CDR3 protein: CASSIAKSTGGNQPQHF

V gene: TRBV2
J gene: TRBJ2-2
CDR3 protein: CASRGLAGRTGELFF

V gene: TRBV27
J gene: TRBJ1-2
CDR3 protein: CASSLSDRGSHGYTF

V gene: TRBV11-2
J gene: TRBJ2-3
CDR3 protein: CASSIFAKEVSDTQYF

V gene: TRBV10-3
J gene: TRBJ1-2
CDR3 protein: CAITSRQGANYGYTF

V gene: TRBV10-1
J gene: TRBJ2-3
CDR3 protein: CASSRLPLTDTQYF

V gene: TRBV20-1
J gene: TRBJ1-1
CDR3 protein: CSARMDGRMNTEAFF

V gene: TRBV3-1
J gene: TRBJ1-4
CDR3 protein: CASSHETATNEKLFF